The 28 T cell receptor beta chains reported below all come from one sample, sequenced in a study of T-cell reconstitution after alpha-beta-depleted transplantation in children. Preparation of the TCRbeta library involved a method that used unique molecular identifiers. TCRdb reprocessed the PCR reads with MiXCR, giving one entry per CDR3 protein. The repertoire holds more than 150,000 distinct CDR3 sequences, more than 6.5% seen once, with approximately 3% in the top ten. The starting material was PBMCs from the stem cell graft donor, obtained from the stem cell graft. These receptors came from a human donor who donated a stem cell graft to a child with Wiskott-Aldrich syndrome.

This clonotype was seen ten or more times. This chain uses TRBV5-1 with TRBJ1-1; 9 positions match TRBD1. In germline, CDR1 is SGHRS, CDR2 YFSETQ. V gave up 4 bases and J gave up 2 bases; unmatched junction bases: 6. This CDR3 has 15 amino acids. For the CDR3, the DNA is TGCGCCAGCAGCGGGGGACAGGGATTAAACACTGAAGCTTTCTTT. It encodes CASSGGQGLNTEAFF.

The chain uses TRBV7-9 and TRBJ2-5; 8 bases are shared with TRBD1. The CDR3 extends over 15 amino acids. CDR1 is SEHNR and CDR2 is FQNEAQ in the germline V gene (reference sequence). The V gene end was trimmed by 4 bases and the J gene end by 4 bases; junction bases not matched to a gene: 8. Here the CDR3 DNA reads TGTGCCAGCAGCTCCGCTACAGGGGGTCGAGAGACCCAGTACTTC. It yields the protein CASSSATGGRETQYF.

This clonotype was observed at least ten times. The V gene is TRBV10-3, the J gene TRBJ2-7, with D tentatively TRBD2 (6 bases). CDR1 is ENHRY, CDR2 SYGVKD, per germline. This CDR3 is built from 15 residues. Trimming shortened V by 3 bases and J by 9 bases, and 21 bases separated the two germline ends. CDR3 region: CAISDLNSGPGGQYF. The CDR3 coding sequence is TGTGCCATCAGTGACCTAAATAGCGGCCCTGGTGGGCAGTACTTC.

This clonotype was found many times. CDR3 DNA: TGTGCCACCAGTGCGACAGGGATGGAGTTCTTC. It translates to CATSATGMEFF. The chain has TRBV24-1 and TRBJ2-1; 7 nucleotides match TRBD1. Looked up from germline, CDR1 is KGHDR and CDR2 is SFDVKD. The V segment lost 5 bases and the J segment 14 bases; nucleotides outside the gene matches: 5. The CDR3 has 11 amino acids.

This clonotype occurred many times. V is TRBV7-2 and J is TRBJ2-7, with TRBD2 matching 8 bases. V gave up 5 bases and J gave up 10 bases; unmatched junction bases: 7. CDR3 size: 12 residues. Germline V gene lookup returns CDR1 SGHTA and CDR2 FQGNSA. The CDR3 region is CASSDPAGAQYF. The CDR3 bases are TGTGCCAGCAGCGATCCAGCGGGAGCTCAGTACTTC.

This clonotype was picked up many times. The genes are TRBV20-1 and TRBJ1-1; the match to TRBD1 covers 7 bases. Germline values: CDR1 DFQATT, CDR2 SNEGSKA (reference sequence). This CDR3 is 14 amino acids long. Trimming took 4 bases from V and 6 from J; bases not matched to a gene: 11. The CDR3 DNA follows: TGCAGTGCTACATCTTCGGGACAGCTCTCTGAAGCTTTCTTT. This encodes CSATSSGQLSEAFF.

This clonotype has at least ten counts. The chain carries TRBV6-1 and TRBJ1-6; perhaps TRBD1 as D (6 bases). V was pared by 4 bases and J by 7 bases, with 14 bases between. Germline V gives CDR1 MNHNS, CDR2 SASEGT. The CDR3 is 15 amino acids. In nucleotides, the CDR3 is TGTGCCAGCAGTGCGGGTGACAGGTGGAATTCACCCCTCCACTTT. This gives the protein CASSAGDRWNSPLHF.

This clonotype has at least ten counts. The chain joins TRBV5-1 to TRBJ1-2, with 12 bases lining up with TRBD1. There are 15 residues in the CDR3. The ends lost 2 bases at V and 7 bases at J; junction bases unmatched: 6. Looked up from germline, CDR1 is SGHRS and CDR2 is YFSETQ. The CDR3 loop reads CASSFTGTGGRGYTF. The CDR3 DNA reads as TGCGCCAGCAGCTTTACCGGGACAGGGGGCCGTGGCTACACCTTC.

In this sample, this clonotype turned up many times. This chain joins TRBV3-1 and TRBJ2-6, with D perhaps matching TRBD1 (6 bases). The CDR3 totals 15 residues. Germline V lookup: CDR1 LGHDT, CDR2 YNNKEL (reference sequence). Trimming took 3 bases from V and 1 from J, leaving 7 bases between them. CDR3 sequence: CASSHDRSGANVLTF. The CDR3 DNA sequence: TGTGCCAGCAGCCACGACAGGTCTGGGGCCAACGTCCTGACTTTC.

This clonotype was seen at least ten times. The germline gene is not matched at one end of the junction; a read error may be the cause. The chain carries TRBV2 and TRBJ2-7, with a weak D call TRBD1 (6 bases). Germline CDR1 reads SNHLY; CDR2 reads FYNNEI. This CDR3 region has 10 residues. The CDR3 bases are TGTGCCAGCAGACAGGGCAGGACCGACTTC. It is translated as CASRQGRTDF.

Ten or more counts support this clonotype. The genes are TRBV29-1 and TRBJ1-1; weak D call: TRBD1 (5 bases). Germline loops: CDR1 SQVTM, CDR2 ANQGSEA. CDR3 length: 13 residues. V lost 5 bases and J lost 1, with 11 bases in between. The CDR3, as DNA: TGCAGCGTTTCGGGGCGGGCGAACACTGAAGCTTTCTTT. Translating it yields CSVSGRANTEAFF. Based on the CDR3 plus reference TRBV29-1 and TRBJ1-1, the full variable domain is SAVISQKPSRDICQRGTSLTIQCQVDSQVTMMFWYRQQPGQSLTLIATANQGSEATYESGFVIDKFPISRPNLTFSTLTVSNMSPEDSSIYLCSVSGRANTEAFFGQGTRLTVV.

This clonotype occurred many times. This chain joins TRBV20-1 and TRBJ2-5; 12 bases match TRBD1. J gave up 5 bases and V 6 bases, and 13 bases lay outside the gene matches. There are 16 residues in the CDR3. Germline values: CDR1 DFQATT, CDR2 SNEGSKA (reference sequence). The CDR3 nucleotides read TGCAGTGCCAGTGGGGGACAGGGGGCGTATGGGGAGACCCAGTACTTC. Translating it yields CSASGGQGAYGETQYF.

This clonotype came up many times. The V gene is TRBV10-3, the J gene TRBJ2-1, with 10 positions matching TRBD2. The CDR3 contains 13 residues. Losses at the gene ends were 6 bases for V and 8 bases for J; bases not matched to a gene: 4. CDR1 ENHRY and CDR2 SYGVKD come from the germline V gene. The CDR3 DNA reads TGTGCCATCAGGCTAGCGGGAGATCATGAGCAGTTCTTC. It codes for CAIRLAGDHEQFF.

This clonotype occurred a few times. The rearrangement uses TRBV30 and TRBJ2-1, with D tentatively TRBD2 (5 bases). Germline V gives CDR1 GTSNPN, CDR2 SVGIG (reference sequence). Trimming took 4 bases from V and 7 from J, leaving 14 bases between them. CDR3 length: 13 amino acids. The CDR3 DNA follows: TGTGCCTGGACCCCGGGAACCACAAATGAGCAGTTCTTC. It translates to CAWTPGTTNEQFF.

This clonotype was recorded at least ten times. The rearrangement joins TRBV12-3 or TRBV12-4 to TRBJ2-3; no clear D. V was shortened by 3 bases and J by 4 bases, with 11 bases between the two germline ends. The CDR3 consists of 14 residues. The CDR3 DNA reads as TGTGCCAGCAGTTTTGTAGTTCGGTCAGATACGCAGTATTTT. Translation gives CASSFVVRSDTQYF.

This rearrangement joins TRBV3-1 to TRBJ1-3; D not resolved. This CDR3 region has 15 residues. Germline lookup yields CDR1 LGHDT and CDR2 YNNKEL (reference sequence). Trimming left V 2 bases short and J 0 bases short, with 8 bases between. The CDR3 bases are TGTGCCAGCAGCCAACTCCCAGCCTCTGGAAACACCATATATTTT. It codes for CASSQLPASGNTIYF.

As concerns this clonotype: Possible read error: a much larger clone is one base away. This chain joins TRBV20-1 and TRBJ1-2; unclear D gene. V was clipped by 3 bases and J by 3 bases, with 11 bases between them. Germline CDR1 and CDR2: DFQATT and SNEGSKA (reference sequence). The CDR3 covers 13 residues. DNA of the CDR3: TGCAGTGCTAGGGACGACCGCGACTATGGCTACACCTTC. It codes for CSARDDRDYGYTF.

By sample share, this clonotype is medium-sized. The rearrangement links TRBV24-1 to TRBJ2-1, with a tentative D call TRBD2 (6 bases). Germline CDR1 is KGHDR and CDR2 is SFDVKD. Deletions cut 3 bases from V and 3 bases from J, with 11 bases between. The CDR3 totals 15 residues. As DNA, the CDR3 is TGTGCCACCAGTGATCCGGGACTCCACTACAATGAGCAGTTCTTC. Residues: CATSDPGLHYNEQFF.

A few counts support this clonotype. The V gene is TRBV18, the J gene TRBJ2-2, with TRBD2 matching over 9 bases. Germline assignment: CDR1 KGHSH and CDR2 LQKENI. J gave up 3 bases and V 0 bases, and 2 bases lay outside the gene matches. The CDR3 totals 16 residues. The CDR3 sequence: CASSPPGGRDTGELFF. The CDR3 DNA sequence: TGTGCCAGCTCACCACCTGGCGGGAGGGACACCGGGGAGCTGTTTTTT. Variable domain in full (rest from reference TRBV18 and TRBJ2-2): NAGVMQNPRHLVRRRGQEARLRCSPMKGHSHVYWYRQLPEEGLKFMVYLQKENIIDESGMPKERFSAEFPKEGPSILRIQQVVRGDSAAYFCASSPPGGRDTGELFFGEGSRLTVL.

This clonotype was found many times. The chain links TRBV5-1 to TRBJ2-1; TRBD2 is a possible D gene (5 bases). The CDR3 contains 13 residues. Germline CDR1 reads SGHRS; CDR2 reads YFSETQ. V lost 1 base and J lost 8, with 10 bases in between. The CDR3 sequence is CASSLPGSDEQFF. CDR3 coding DNA: TGCGCCAGCAGCTTGCCGGGGTCCGATGAGCAGTTCTTC.

J is TRBJ2-2 and V is TRBV27; D call uncertain. The V and J ends lost 2 bases and 6 bases respectively, with 4 bases between them. Germline values: CDR1 MNHEY, CDR2 SMNVEV (reference sequence). The CDR3 has 12 amino acids. This CDR3 reads CASSLTPGELFF. CDR3 DNA sequence: TGTGCCAGCAGTTTAACCCCCGGGGAGCTGTTTTTT.

This clonotype was counted ten times or more. The V and J genes are TRBV4-1 and TRBJ1-5; D unresolved. Per the germline V gene, CDR1 is MGHRA and CDR2 is YSYEKL. The CDR3 runs 13 residues. Trimming took off 6 bases at V and 7 bases at J, with 13 bases between the two ends. DNA for the CDR3: TGCGCCAGCAGTGACGCGGTCGGCCAGCCCCAGCATTTT. Its protein product is CASSDAVGQPQHF.

Ten or more counts support this clonotype. This chain connects TRBV6-2 or TRBV6-3 to TRBJ1-5; D is undetermined. Germline V gene sequence: CDR1 MNHEY, CDR2 SVGEGT. V was pared by 6 bases and J by 3 bases, with 18 bases between. The CDR3 loop spans 16 amino acids. CDR3 loop: CASSPGPMGSNQPQHF. The CDR3 DNA is TGTGCCAGCAGCCCCGGTCCAATGGGATCCAATCAGCCCCAGCATTTT.

Ten or more counts support this clonotype. The genes are TRBV3-1 and TRBJ2-5; D could derive from TRBD1 or TRBD2 (5 bases each). Trimming removed 0 bases at V and 5 bases at J, with 7 bases between. The CDR3 length is 13 residues. CDR1 is LGHDT and CDR2 is YNNKEL in the germline V gene (reference sequence). The CDR3 loop is CASSQDWGETQYF. In nucleotides, the CDR3 is TGTGCCAGCAGCCAAGATTGGGGGGAGACCCAGTACTTC.

This clonotype has at least ten counts. The chain links TRBV7-9 to TRBJ2-5, with 10 bases identical to TRBD2. The CDR3 spans 16 residues. Germline lookup yields CDR1 SEHNR and CDR2 FQNEAQ (reference sequence). The V segment lost 1 base and the J segment 5 bases; nucleotides outside the gene matches: 7. The CDR3 coding sequence is TGTGCCAGCAGCTTAGATTCTAGCGGGAGTATCGAGACCCAGTACTTC. Protein: CASSLDSSGSIETQYF.

This clonotype appeared many times. The V and J genes are TRBV6-2 or TRBV6-3 and TRBJ2-1, with TRBD2 matching 11 bases. V dropped 5 bases and J dropped 5; count of bases not matched to a gene: 8. Germline values: CDR1 MNHEY, CDR2 SVGEGT. This CDR3 comprises 16 residues. The CDR3 DNA is TGTGCCAGCAGTGACCTTAGCGGGAGGGCCAACAATGAGCAGTTCTTC. Its protein product is CASSDLSGRANNEQFF.

This clonotype turned up a few times. The chain is built from TRBV7-9 and TRBJ2-1, with D perhaps matching TRBD2 (7 bases). Deletions cut 1 base from V and 9 bases from J, with 16 bases between. The CDR3 is made up of 15 amino acids. Germline-derived CDR1 and CDR2 are SEHNR and FQNEAQ (reference sequence). The CDR3 bases are TGTGCCAGCAGCTTAGGGGTCCGGGGGGCGCGTGAGCAGTTCTTC. Translating it yields CASSLGVRGAREQFF.

In its sample, this clonotype was seen many times. CDR3 sequence (DNA): TGCGCCAGCAGCTTACAGGGTGTCCGACCCACCGGGGAGCTGTTTTTT. This translates into CASSLQGVRPTGELFF. V usage is TRBV5-1 and J usage is TRBJ2-2; the D gene is possibly TRBD1 (6 bases). Germline CDR1 and CDR2: SGHRS and YFSETQ. The CDR3 sequence is 16 residues long. V shed 2 bases and J shed 4 bases, with 15 bases lying between them. The whole variable domain, filled in from reference TRBV5-1 and TRBJ2-2, reads KAGVTQTPRYLIKTRGQQVTLSCSPISGHRSVSWYQQTPGQGLQFLFEYFSETQRNKGNFPGRFSGRQFSNSRSEMNVSTLELGDSALYLCASSLQGVRPTGELFFGEGSRLTVL.